This entry features one T cell receptor beta chain sequence. The data derive from a study of T cell changes during pregnancy in multiple sclerosis. Clones were sequenced by immunoSEQ multiplex PCR, and TCRdb holds only the in-frame ones, with some missing. The sample holds around 52,000 clones, 92% seen once. The CDR3 contains 14 residues. The trim removed 5 bases at V and 5 bases at J, leaving 7 bases unmatched. Germline values: CDR1 MNHNY, CDR2 SVGAGI (reference sequence). The rearrangement joins TRBV6-6 to TRBJ1-2, with TRBD1 identical over 8 bases. The sequencing here drew on CD4+ T cells from peripheral blood mononuclear cells, taken after pregnancy. The clonotype comes from a female donor in good health, enrolled as a control in a pregnancy study. The CDR3 spells CASSPGQGRYGYTF. CDR3 DNA sequence: TGTGCCAGCAGTCCAGGACAGGGCCGTTATGGCTACACCTTC.